This T cell receptor beta chain was recorded in a study of blood T cell repertoires in COVID-19. V gave up 5 bases and J gave up 4 bases, with 21 bases separating them. The CDR3 sequence is 16 residues long. Germline V gives CDR1 SGHVS, CDR2 FQNEAQ. This table comes from immunoSEQ multiplex PCR, and its TCRdb copy is limited to in-frame clones, with some not included. Of over 110,000 clones listed, about 90% are singletons. Participants reported their clinical history, and cohort assignment relied on those reports. Two negative PCRs, clearance, or symptom resolution were required of recovered Cohort 3 donors.

The receptor comes from a man in his 60s who had recovered from COVID-19. Sample: PBMCs or T cells enriched from blood (not recorded which). The genes are TRBV7-8 and TRBJ2-7; D possibly corresponds to TRBD2 (7 bases). The CDR3 loop is CASSPLGGAAGYEQYF. DNA of the CDR3: TGTGCCAGCAGCCCCCTGGGGGGGGCAGCAGGTTACGAGCAGTACTTC.